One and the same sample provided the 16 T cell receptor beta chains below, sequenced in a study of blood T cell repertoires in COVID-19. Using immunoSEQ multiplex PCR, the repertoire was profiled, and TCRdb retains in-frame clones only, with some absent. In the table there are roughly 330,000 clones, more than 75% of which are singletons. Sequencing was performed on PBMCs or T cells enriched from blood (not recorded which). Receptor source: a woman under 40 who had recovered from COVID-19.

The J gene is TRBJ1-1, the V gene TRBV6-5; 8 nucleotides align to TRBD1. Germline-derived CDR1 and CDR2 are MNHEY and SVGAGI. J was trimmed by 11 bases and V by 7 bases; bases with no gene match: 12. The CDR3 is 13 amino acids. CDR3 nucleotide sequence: TGTGCCAGCATAACTTCCGGGACAGGCGGCGCTTTCTTT. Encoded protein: CASITSGTGGAFF.

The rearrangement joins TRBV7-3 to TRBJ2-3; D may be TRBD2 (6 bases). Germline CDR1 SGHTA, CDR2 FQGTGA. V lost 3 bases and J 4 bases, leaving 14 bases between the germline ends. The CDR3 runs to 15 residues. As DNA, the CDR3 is TGTGCCAGCAGCTTTGGGACTGCTGGTGCAGATACGCAGTATTTT. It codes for CASSFGTAGADTQYF.

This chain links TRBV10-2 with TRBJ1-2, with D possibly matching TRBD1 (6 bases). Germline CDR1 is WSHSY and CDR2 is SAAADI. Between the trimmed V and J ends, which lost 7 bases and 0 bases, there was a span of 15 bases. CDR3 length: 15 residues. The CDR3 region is CASTPTGQTNYGYTF. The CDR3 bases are TGCGCCAGCACGCCCACCGGACAGACTAACTATGGCTACACCTTC.

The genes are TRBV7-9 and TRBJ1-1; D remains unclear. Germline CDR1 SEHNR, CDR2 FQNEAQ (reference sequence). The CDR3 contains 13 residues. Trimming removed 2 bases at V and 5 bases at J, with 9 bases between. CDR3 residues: CASSLLEETEAFF. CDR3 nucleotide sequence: TGTGCCAGCAGCTTACTCGAGGAAACTGAAGCTTTCTTT.

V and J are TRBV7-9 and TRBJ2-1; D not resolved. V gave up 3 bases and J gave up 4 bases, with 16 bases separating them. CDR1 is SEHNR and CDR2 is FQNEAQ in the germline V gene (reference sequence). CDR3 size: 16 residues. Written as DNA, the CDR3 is TGTGCCAGCAGCTTCCCACTTTCTCCCTCATACAATGAGCAGTTCTTC. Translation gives CASSFPLSPSYNEQFF.

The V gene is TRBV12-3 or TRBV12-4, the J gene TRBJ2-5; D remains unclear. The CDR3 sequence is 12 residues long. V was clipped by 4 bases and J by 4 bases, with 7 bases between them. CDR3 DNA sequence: TGTGCCAGCAGTTATCTAAGAGAGACCCAGTACTTC. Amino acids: CASSYLRETQYF.

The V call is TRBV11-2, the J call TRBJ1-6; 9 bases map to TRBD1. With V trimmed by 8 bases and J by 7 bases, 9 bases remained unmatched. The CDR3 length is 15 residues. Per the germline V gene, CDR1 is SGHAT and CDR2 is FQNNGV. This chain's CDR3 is CASRPDRGRNSPLHF. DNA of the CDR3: TGTGCCAGCCGCCCCGACAGGGGGAGGAATTCACCCCTCCACTTT.

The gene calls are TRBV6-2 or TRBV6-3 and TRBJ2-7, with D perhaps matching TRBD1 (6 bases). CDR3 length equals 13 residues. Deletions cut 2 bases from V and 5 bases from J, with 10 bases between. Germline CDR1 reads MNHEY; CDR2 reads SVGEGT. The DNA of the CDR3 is TGTGCCAGCAGTTACAACAGGGTCAACGAGCAGTACTTC. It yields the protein CASSYNRVNEQYF.

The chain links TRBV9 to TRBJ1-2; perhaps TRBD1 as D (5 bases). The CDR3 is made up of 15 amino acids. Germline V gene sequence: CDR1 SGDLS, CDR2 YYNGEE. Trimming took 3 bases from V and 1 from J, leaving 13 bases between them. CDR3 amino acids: CASSANRFLNYGYTF. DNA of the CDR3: TGTGCCAGCAGCGCCAACAGGTTCCTTAACTATGGCTACACCTTC.

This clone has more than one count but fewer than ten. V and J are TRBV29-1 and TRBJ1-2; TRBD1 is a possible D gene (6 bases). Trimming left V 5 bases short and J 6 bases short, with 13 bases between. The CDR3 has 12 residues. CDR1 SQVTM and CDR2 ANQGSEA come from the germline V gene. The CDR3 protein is CSVRDKPDGYTF. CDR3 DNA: TGCAGCGTTAGGGACAAACCAGATGGCTACACCTTC. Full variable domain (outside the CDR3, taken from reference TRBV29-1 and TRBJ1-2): SAVISQKPSRDICQRGTSLTIQCQVDSQVTMMFWYRQQPGQSLTLIATANQGSEATYESGFVIDKFPISRPNLTFSTLTVSNMSPEDSSIYLCSVRDKPDGYTFGSGTRLTVV.

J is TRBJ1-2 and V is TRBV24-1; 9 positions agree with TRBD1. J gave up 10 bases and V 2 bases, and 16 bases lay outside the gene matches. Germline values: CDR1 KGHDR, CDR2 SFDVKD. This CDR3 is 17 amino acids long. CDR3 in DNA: TGTGCCACCAGTGATTCGCGGATAGACGGGACAGGGATCGACTACACCTTC. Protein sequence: CATSDSRIDGTGIDYTF.

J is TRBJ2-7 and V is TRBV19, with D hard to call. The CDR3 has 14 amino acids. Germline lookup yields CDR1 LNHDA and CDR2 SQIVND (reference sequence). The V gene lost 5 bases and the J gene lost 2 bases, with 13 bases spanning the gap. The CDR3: CASSWAPGAYEQYF. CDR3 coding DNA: TGTGCCAGTAGTTGGGCGCCAGGCGCCTACGAGCAGTACTTC.

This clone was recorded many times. In DNA, the CDR3 is TGTGCCAGTAGTATACAGCGCGGGAACACCGGGGAGCTGTTTTTT. Its translation: CASSIQRGNTGELFF. This chain uses TRBV19 with TRBJ2-2; D not resolved. The CDR3 is made up of 15 amino acids. Germline V gene data show CDR1 as LNHDA and CDR2 as SQIVND (reference sequence). The V gene lost 2 bases and the J gene lost 1 base, with 8 bases spanning the gap.

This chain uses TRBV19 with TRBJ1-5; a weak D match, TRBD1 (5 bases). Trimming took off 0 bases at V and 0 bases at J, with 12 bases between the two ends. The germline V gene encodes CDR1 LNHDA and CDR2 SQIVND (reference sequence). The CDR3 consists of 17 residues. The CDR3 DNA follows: TGTGCCAGTAGTATAGATCTCAGGGCCGGTAGCAATCAGCCCCAGCATTTT. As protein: CASSIDLRAGSNQPQHF.

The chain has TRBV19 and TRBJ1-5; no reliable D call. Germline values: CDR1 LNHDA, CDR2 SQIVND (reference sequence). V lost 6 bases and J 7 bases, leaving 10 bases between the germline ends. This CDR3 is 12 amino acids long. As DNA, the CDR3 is TGTGCCAGTAGGAGAGGGATGCAGCCCCAGCATTTT. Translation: CASRRGMQPQHF.

The CDR3 DNA reads as TGCGCCAGCAGCCACCCTCGGGGGGCTTATTACAATGAGCAGTTCTTC. Protein product: CASSHPRGAYYNEQFF. The chain has TRBV4-1 and TRBJ2-1; D may be TRBD2 (7 bases). The CDR3 spans 16 residues. Germline V gene sequence: CDR1 MGHRA, CDR2 YSYEKL. V was pared by 3 bases and J by 4 bases, with 16 bases between.